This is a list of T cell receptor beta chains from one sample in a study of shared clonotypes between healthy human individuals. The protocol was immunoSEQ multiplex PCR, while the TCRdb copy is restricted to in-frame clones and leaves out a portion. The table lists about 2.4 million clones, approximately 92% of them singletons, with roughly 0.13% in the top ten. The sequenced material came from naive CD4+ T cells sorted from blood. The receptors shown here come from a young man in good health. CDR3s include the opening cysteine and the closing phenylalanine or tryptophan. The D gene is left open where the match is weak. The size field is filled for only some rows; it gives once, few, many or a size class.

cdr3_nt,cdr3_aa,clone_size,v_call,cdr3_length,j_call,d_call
TGTGCCAGTAGTATAGGACAGGGCGGCACTGAAGCTTTCTTT,CASSIGQGGTEAFF,-,TRBV19,14,TRBJ1-1,TRBD1
TGTGCCAGTAGTATCGACAGGGACTCCTACGAGCAGTACTTC,CASSIDRDSYEQYF,-,TRBV19,14,TRBJ2-7,TRBD1
TGTGCCAGCAGTTCAAACCGGGACAGGGGGGCCTACGAGCAGTACTTC,CASSSNRDRGAYEQYF,-,TRBV5-4,16,TRBJ2-7,TRBD1
TGTGCCAGCAGCTTGGGGGGTACAGATACGCAGTATTTT,CASSLGGTDTQYF,few,TRBV7-9,13,TRBJ2-3,-
TGTGCCAGCTCACCACTAGCGGCCGTGGCCGAGCAGTACTTC,CASSPLAAVAEQYF,-,TRBV18,14,TRBJ2-7,-
TGCGCCAGCAGTGAGTCGCGGAATTTGAACACTGAAGCTTTCTTT,CASSESRNLNTEAFF,-,TRBV10-1,15,TRBJ1-1,-
TGTGCCAGCAGCGTAGGGGAGGGAGGGAGGAATCAGCCCCAGCATTTT,CASSVGEGGRNQPQHF,few,TRBV9,16,TRBJ1-5,-
TGTGCCAGCAGTACAGGGTATACGCAGTATTTT,CASSTGYTQYF,-,TRBV6-1,11,TRBJ2-3,-
TGTGCCAGCTCAAGGGGGACGCAATCCTACGAGCAGTACTTC,CASSRGTQSYEQYF,-,TRBV18,14,TRBJ2-7,-
TGTGCCAGCAGCCCCATGGGGAAAAGCTCCTACGAGCAGTACTTC,CASSPMGKSSYEQYF,once,TRBV13,15,TRBJ2-7,-
TGTGCCAGCAGTTTCGACAGGACCTCTGGAAACACCATATATTTT,CASSFDRTSGNTIYF,once,TRBV28,15,TRBJ1-3,-